These T cell receptor beta chains were read from a single sample in a study of cytomegalovirus exposure and HLA in healthy donors. Sequencing was performed with immunoSEQ multiplex PCR; in TCRdb, only in-frame clones are kept and a portion is missing. The data include over 80,000 clones; the top ten clones carry 5% to 6.5%. Material: PBMCs. The receptors were gathered from a girl aged 10 to 17 in good health and CMV-seropositive. Each CDR3 is given with its conserved first and last residue. A D gene is named only where the DNA matches it firmly.

J,V,D,CDR3,DNA
TRBJ2-2,TRBV6-6,TRBD1,CASSQTTGFSTGELFF,TGTGCCAGCAGCCAGACGACAGGGTTCAGCACCGGGGAGCTGTTTTTT
TRBJ2-2,TRBV19,TRBD1,CASSEDRGPGELFF,TGTGCCAGTAGTGAGGACAGGGGGCCCGGGGAGCTGTTTTTT
TRBJ1-1,TRBV7-9,TRBD1,CASSLNRGQNTEAFF,TGTGCCAGCAGCCTAAACAGGGGGCAGAACACTGAAGCTTTCTTT
TRBJ1-6,TRBV25-1,.,CASSEYGPGGLHF,TGTGCCAGCAGTGAATACGGCCCTGGCGGGCTACACTTT
TRBJ1-5,TRBV28,.,CASSPQPAAQHF,TGTGCCAGCAGTCCACAGCCAGCAGCCCAGCATTTT
TRBJ2-1,TRBV18,TRBD2,CASSRLAGGLNEQFF,TGTGCCAGCTCGCGACTAGCGGGGGGGCTCAATGAGCAGTTCTTC
TRBJ1-5,TRBV4-3,.,CASSLHQGSQPQHF,TGCGCCAGCAGCCTTCACCAGGGTAGTCAGCCCCAGCATTTT
TRBJ2-5,TRBV27,.,CASSPRQVSLAQETQYF,TGTGCCAGCAGTCCAAGACAGGTTTCCCTCGCTCAAGAGACCCAGTACTTC
TRBJ1-1,TRBV19,.,CAVGTPRFEAFF,TGTGCCGTCGGGACACCAAGATTCGAAGCTTTCTTT
TRBJ2-5,TRBV4-1,.,CASSQGAGGETQYF,TGCGCCAGCAGCCAAGGGGCGGGTGGGGAGACCCAGTACTTC
TRBJ1-2,TRBV6-5,TRBD1,CASRTGDSANYGYTF,TGTGCCAGCAGGACAGGGGACTCGGCTAACTATGGCTACACCTTC
TRBJ1-6,TRBV7-8,TRBD1,CASRPPGQPLSPLHF,TGTGCCAGCAGGCCTCCGGGACAGCCCCTCTCGCCCCTCCACTTT
TRBJ2-7,TRBV4-1,TRBD2,CASSQMAGLEYMSSYEQYF,TGCGCCAGCAGCCAGATGGCGGGACTAGAATACATGAGCTCCTACGAGCAGTACTTC
TRBJ1-1,TRBV7-8,TRBD1,CASRVRTGKAFF,TGTGCCAGCAGAGTTAGGACAGGGAAAGCTTTCTTT
TRBJ2-5,TRBV9,.,CASSVDRFQETQYF,TGTGCCAGCAGCGTAGATCGGTTCCAAGAGACCCAGTACTTC
TRBJ2-7,TRBV4-1,.,CASSNYRAEDEQYF,TGCGCCAGCAGCAATTACAGGGCCGAAGACGAGCAGTACTTC
TRBJ2-1,TRBV6-5,TRBD2,CASNPGLSMYNEQFF,TGTGCCAGCAACCCGGGACTATCGATGTACAATGAGCAGTTCTTC
TRBJ2-7,TRBV13,.,CASIKRGEGDHRGYEQYF,TGTGCCAGCATAAAAAGGGGCGAGGGGGACCACCGCGGGTACGAGCAGTACTTC
TRBJ2-5,TRBV13,.,CASSSTSKETQYF,TGTGCCAGCAGCTCGACTAGTAAAGAGACCCAGTACTTC
TRBJ2-7,TRBV18,.,CASSPGVPQLGEQYF,TGTGCCAGCTCACCGGGCGTCCCCCAACTTGGGGAGCAGTACTTC
TRBJ1-1,TRBV10-1,TRBD1,CASIGQGDTEAFF,TGCGCCAGCATTGGCCAGGGGGACACTGAAGCTTTCTTT
TRBJ2-1,TRBV5-5,.,CASSLAGGSNEQFF,TGTGCCAGCAGCTTGGCCGGCGGTTCAAATGAGCAGTTCTTC
TRBJ2-6,TRBV2,.,CASSEGDSGANVLTF,TGTGCCAGCAGTGAGGGAGACTCTGGGGCCAACGTCCTGACTTTC
TRBJ1-4,TRBV5-1,TRBD1,CASSLATGGGEKLFF,TGCGCCAGCAGCTTGGCGACAGGGGGCGGAGAAAAACTGTTTTTT
TRBJ2-5,TRBV30,TRBD2,CAWTKGVTSGWGETQYF,TGTGCCTGGACCAAAGGGGTCACTAGCGGGTGGGGCGAGACCCAGTACTTC
TRBJ2-1,TRBV2,.,CASTRGLDSYNEQFF,TGTGCCAGCACCCGGGGACTGGACTCCTACAATGAGCAGTTCTTC
TRBJ1-2,TRBV6-1,TRBD1,CASKTTGGDGYTF,TGTGCCAGCAAGACAACAGGGGGAGATGGCTACACCTTC
TRBJ1-6,TRBV4-3,.,CASSQDREASSPLHF,TGCGCCAGCAGCCAAGACAGGGAGGCTAGTTCACCCCTCCACTTT
TRBJ2-1,TRBV28,TRBD2,CASSLEAGVAGVLSYNEQFF,TGTGCCAGCAGCTTAGAGGCCGGGGTAGCGGGGGTTCTTTCCTACAATGAGCAGTTCTTC
TRBJ2-7,TRBV4-3,TRBD1,CASSQRDSAYEQYF,TGCGCCAGCAGCCAAAGGGACAGCGCCTACGAGCAGTACTTC
TRBJ2-5,TRBV18,.,CASSPPGRLETQYF,TGTGCCAGCTCACCACCGGGCAGGCTGGAGACCCAGTACTTC
TRBJ1-2,TRBV18,.,CASSLQGGYGYTF,TGTGCCAGCTCACTGCAGGGAGGCTATGGCTACACCTTC
TRBJ2-7,TRBV10-3,.,CAISESGSTYEQYF,TGTGCCATCAGTGAGTCCGGGAGTACTTACGAGCAGTACTTC
TRBJ1-2,TRBV11-1,.,CASSLTEGSYGYTF,TGTGCCAGCAGCTTAACGGAGGGGAGCTATGGCTACACCTTC
TRBJ1-2,TRBV7-2,TRBD1,CASSQGAPGANYGYTF,TGTGCCAGCAGCCAGGGGGCGCCAGGAGCTAACTATGGCTACACCTTC
TRBJ2-3,TRBV4-2,TRBD1,CASSHDRTGGGTDTQYF,TGTGCCAGCAGCCACGATCGGACAGGGGGCGGCACAGATACGCAGTATTTT
TRBJ2-1,TRBV6-6,.,CASSNGQTDNEQFF,TGTGCCAGCAGTAACGGACAGACCGACAATGAGCAGTTCTTC
TRBJ1-5,TRBV27,.,CASSLSGGPNQPQHF,TGTGCCAGCAGTTTATCGGGGGGGCCCAATCAGCCCCAGCATTTT
TRBJ2-1,TRBV4-1,.,CASSLQARSYNEQFF,TGCGCCAGCAGCCTCCAAGCTAGGTCCTACAATGAGCAGTTCTTC
TRBJ1-1,TRBV27,.,CASRPPGSGANTEAFF,TGTGCCAGCAGACCTCCCGGGTCTGGAGCGAACACTGAAGCTTTCTTT
TRBJ1-2,TRBV7-9,.,CASTGGTYGYTF,TGTGCCAGCACTGGGGGCACCTATGGCTACACCTTC
TRBJ2-5,TRBV4-2,.,CASSQDRGGEETQYF,TGTGCCAGCAGCCAAGATAGAGGGGGGGAAGAGACCCAGTACTTC
TRBJ2-7,TRBV9,.,CASSRQDAYEQYF,TGTGCCAGCAGTAGACAGGACGCCTACGAGCAGTACTTC
TRBJ2-5,TRBV5-4,.,CASSADLGLSKQTQYF,TGTGCCAGCAGCGCGGATCTGGGACTTTCCAAGCAGACCCAGTACTTC
TRBJ2-7,TRBV4-3,TRBD1,CASSLGTDSYEQYF,TGCGCCAGCAGCCTGGGGACAGACTCCTACGAGCAGTACTTC
TRBJ1-2,TRBV13,TRBD1,CASSLASQDRENYGYTF,TGTGCCAGCAGCTTAGCATCACAGGACAGGGAGAACTATGGCTACACCTTC
TRBJ2-3,TRBV5-1,TRBD1,CASSLDGTARTDTQYF,TGCGCCAGCAGCTTGGATGGGACAGCCCGCACAGATACGCAGTATTTT
TRBJ2-1,TRBV5-1,TRBD1,CASSSGDRGYNEQFF,TGCGCCAGCAGCTCGGGGGACAGGGGCTACAATGAGCAGTTCTTC
TRBJ2-3,TRBV10-1,TRBD2,CATIVMGGTDTQYF,TGCGCCACCATCGTTATGGGGGGGACAGATACGCAGTATTTT
TRBJ2-1,TRBV27,TRBD2,CASSLPGGATNEQFF,TGTGCCAGCAGTTTACCCGGGGGGGCAACCAATGAGCAGTTCTTC